Reported below is one TCR beta chain. The data belong to a study of blood T cell repertoires in COVID-19. Study-wide background: Both acute and convalescent COVID-19 samples were obtained from the United States, Italy and Spain. Sources were T cells, B-cell-depleted T cells, or PBMCs; the material itself was cDNA or gDNA.

Method: immunoSEQ multiplex PCR; TCRdb's copy keeps in-frame clones and lacks some. The sample holds 270,000 or so clones; 86% are singletons and the top ten take about an eighth. The length of the CDR3 is 12 residues. V was trimmed by 3 bases and J by 8 bases, leaving 10 bases between them. Germline V gene sequence: CDR1 WNHNN, CDR2 SYGVQD (reference sequence). The chain couples TRBV10-1 to TRBJ1-2; weak D call: TRBD1 (5 bases). The sequencing sample was made of peripheral blood. This sequence originates from a woman aged 30 to 39 with COVID-19, enrolled during active disease. CDR3 in amino acids: CASSEGTQGYTF. CDR3 nucleotide sequence: TGCGCCAGCAGTGAAGGGACTCAAGGCTACACCTTC.